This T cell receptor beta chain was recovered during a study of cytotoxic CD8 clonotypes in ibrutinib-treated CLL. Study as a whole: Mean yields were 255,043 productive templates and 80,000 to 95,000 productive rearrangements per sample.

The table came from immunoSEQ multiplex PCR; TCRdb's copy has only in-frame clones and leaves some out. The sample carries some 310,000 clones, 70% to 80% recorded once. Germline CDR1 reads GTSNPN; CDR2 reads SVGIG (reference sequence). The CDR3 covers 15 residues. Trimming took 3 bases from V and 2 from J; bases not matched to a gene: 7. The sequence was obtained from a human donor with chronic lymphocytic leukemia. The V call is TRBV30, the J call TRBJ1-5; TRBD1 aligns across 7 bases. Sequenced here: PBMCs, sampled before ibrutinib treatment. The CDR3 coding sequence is TGTGCCTGGAGCCCGACAGGGACCCGCAATCAGCCCCAGCATTTT. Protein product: CAWSPTGTRNQPQHF.